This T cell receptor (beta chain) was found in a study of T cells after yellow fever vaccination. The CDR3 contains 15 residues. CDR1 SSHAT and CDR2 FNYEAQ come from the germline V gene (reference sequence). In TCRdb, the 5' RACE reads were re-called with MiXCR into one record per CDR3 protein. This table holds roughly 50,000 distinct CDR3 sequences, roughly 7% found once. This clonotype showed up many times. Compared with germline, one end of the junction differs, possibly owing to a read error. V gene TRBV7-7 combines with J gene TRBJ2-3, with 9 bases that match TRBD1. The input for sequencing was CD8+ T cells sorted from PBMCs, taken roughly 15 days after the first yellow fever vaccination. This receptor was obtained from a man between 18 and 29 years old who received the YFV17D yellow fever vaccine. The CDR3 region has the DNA TGTGCTAGCAGCCGGACAGGGGAAGAGTCAGATACGCAGTATTTT. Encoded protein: CASSRTGEESDTQYF.